This TCR beta chain originates from a study of T-cell reconstitution after alpha-beta-depleted transplantation in children. TCRbeta library preparation incorporated unique molecular identifiers. TCRdb independently ran MiXCR on the PCR reads; one entry per CDR3 protein. Among 600,000 to 800,000 distinct CDR3 sequences listed, 13% were seen once. Study conclusions and caveats: Certain patients had high TCRbeta diversity at day 60, and it came from recipient T cells and thymic progenitors that survived. Expanded graft clones, several hundred of them, were reportedly the source of alpha-beta T cells about two months after transplant. At the one-year point after transplant, T-cell counts and TCRbeta diversity were found to come mostly from T cells that had been newly produced.

Comment on this clonotype: Its antigen is currently unknown.

The sample in question was PBMCs, obtained before TCRalphabeta/CD19-depleted stem cell transplant. The receptor was isolated from a girl aged 2 to 9 with congenital amegakaryocytic thrombocytopenia, due to receive a stem cell transplant.

CDR3 sequence: CASSPQGLNFGYEQYF. The CDR3, as DNA: TGTGCCAGCTCACCACAGGGACTCAACTTCGGCTACGAGCAGTACTTC. This chain joins TRBV18 and TRBJ2-7, with a weak D call TRBD2 (6 bases). V was pared by 1 base and J by 3 bases, with 16 bases between. The germline gives CDR1 KGHSH, CDR2 LQKENI. The CDR3 loop spans 16 amino acids. Drawing the rest from reference TRBV18 and TRBJ2-7, the complete variable domain is NAGVMQNPRHLVRRRGQEARLRCSPMKGHSHVYWYRQLPEEGLKFMVYLQKENIIDESGMPKERFSAEFPKEGPSILRIQQVVRGDSAAYFCASSPQGLNFGYEQYFGPGTRLTVT.